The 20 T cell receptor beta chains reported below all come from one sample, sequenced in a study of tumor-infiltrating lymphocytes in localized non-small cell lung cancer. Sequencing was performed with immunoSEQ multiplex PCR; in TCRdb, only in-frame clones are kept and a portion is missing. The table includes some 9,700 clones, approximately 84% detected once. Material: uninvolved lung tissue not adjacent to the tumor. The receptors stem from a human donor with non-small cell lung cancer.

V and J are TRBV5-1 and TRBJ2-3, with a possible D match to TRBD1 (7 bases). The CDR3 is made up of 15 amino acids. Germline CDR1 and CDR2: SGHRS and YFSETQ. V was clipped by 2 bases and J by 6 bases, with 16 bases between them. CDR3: CASSFITGAGDTQYF. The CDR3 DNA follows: TGCGCCAGCAGCTTCATCACAGGGGCGGGGGATACGCAGTATTTT.

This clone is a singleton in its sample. The chain's CDR3 is CASSKTASNQPQHF. Here the CDR3 DNA reads TGTGCCAGCAGTAAGACAGCCAGCAATCAGCCCCAGCATTTT. This sequence joins TRBV25-1 and TRBJ1-5, with D perhaps TRBD1 (5 bases). The CDR3 contains 14 residues. Germline CDR1 and CDR2: MGHDK and SYGVNS. V dropped 5 bases and J dropped 1 base, with 9 bases sitting between them.

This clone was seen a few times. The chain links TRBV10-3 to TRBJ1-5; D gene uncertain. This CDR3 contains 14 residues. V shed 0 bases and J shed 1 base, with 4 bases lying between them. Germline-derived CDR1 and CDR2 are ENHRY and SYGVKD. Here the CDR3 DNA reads TGTGCCATCAGTGAGTCGGACAGCAATCAGCCCCAGCATTTT. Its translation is CAISESDSNQPQHF.

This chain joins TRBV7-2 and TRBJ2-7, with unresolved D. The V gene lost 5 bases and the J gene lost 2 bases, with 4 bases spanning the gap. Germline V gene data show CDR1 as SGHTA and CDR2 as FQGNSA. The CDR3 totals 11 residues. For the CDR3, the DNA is TGTGCCAGCAGCAATGCCTACGAGCAGTACTTC. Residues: CASSNAYEQYF.

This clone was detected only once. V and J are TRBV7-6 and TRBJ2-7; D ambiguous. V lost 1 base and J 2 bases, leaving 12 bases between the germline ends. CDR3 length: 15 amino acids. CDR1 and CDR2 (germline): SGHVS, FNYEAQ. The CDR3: CASSLDRGLTYEQYF. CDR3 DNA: TGTGCCAGCAGCTTAGATCGTGGCCTTACCTACGAGCAGTACTTC. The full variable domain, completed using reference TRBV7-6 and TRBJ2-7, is GAGVSQSPRYKVTKRGQDVALRCDPISGHVSLYWYRQALGQGPEFLTYFNYEAQQDKSGLPNDRFSAERPEGSISTLTIQRTEQRDSAMYRCASSLDRGLTYEQYFGPGTRLTVT.

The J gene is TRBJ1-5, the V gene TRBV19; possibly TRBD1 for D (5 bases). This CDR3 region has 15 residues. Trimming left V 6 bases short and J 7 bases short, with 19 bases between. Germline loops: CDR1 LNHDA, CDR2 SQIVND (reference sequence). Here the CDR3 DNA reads TGTGCCAGTAGCCCTAATGTGGGGACTGGGCAGCCCCAGCATTTT. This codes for CASSPNVGTGQPQHF.

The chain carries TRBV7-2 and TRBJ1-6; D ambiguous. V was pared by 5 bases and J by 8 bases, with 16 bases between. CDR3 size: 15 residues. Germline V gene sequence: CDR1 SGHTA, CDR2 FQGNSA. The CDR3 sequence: CASSPLLQTYSPLHF. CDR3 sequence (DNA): TGTGCCAGCAGCCCTCTTCTCCAGACGTATTCACCCCTCCACTTT.

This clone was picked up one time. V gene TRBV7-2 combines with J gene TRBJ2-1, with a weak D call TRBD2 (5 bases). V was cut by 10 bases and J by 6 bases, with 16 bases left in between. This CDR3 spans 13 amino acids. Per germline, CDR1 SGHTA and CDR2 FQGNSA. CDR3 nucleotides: TGTGCCACCCAAGACTATCTTCGCAATGAGCAGTTCTTC. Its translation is CATQDYLRNEQFF.

In DNA, the CDR3 is TGCAGCGTACTGAAGGGAGGGGACACCGGGGAGCTGTTTTTT. This encodes CSVLKGGDTGELFF. The J gene is TRBJ2-2, the V gene TRBV29-1; 7 bases map to TRBD2. Germline V gene lookup returns CDR1 SQVTM and CDR2 ANQGSEA. This CDR3 has 14 residues. The junction had 7 bases not matched to a gene; V was cut back by 6 bases and J by 3 bases.

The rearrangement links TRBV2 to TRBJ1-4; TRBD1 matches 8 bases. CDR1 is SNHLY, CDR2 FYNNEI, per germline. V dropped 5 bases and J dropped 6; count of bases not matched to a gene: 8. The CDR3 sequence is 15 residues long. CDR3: CASSKLQGGDEKLFF. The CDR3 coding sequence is TGTGCCAGCAGTAAGTTACAGGGGGGGGATGAAAAACTGTTTTTT.

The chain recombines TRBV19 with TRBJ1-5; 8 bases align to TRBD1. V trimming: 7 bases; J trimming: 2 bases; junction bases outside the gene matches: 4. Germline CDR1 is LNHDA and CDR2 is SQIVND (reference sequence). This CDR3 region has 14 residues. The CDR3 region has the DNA TGTGCCAGTACGGCGGGACAGGGCAATCAGCCCCAGCATTTT. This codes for CASTAGQGNQPQHF.

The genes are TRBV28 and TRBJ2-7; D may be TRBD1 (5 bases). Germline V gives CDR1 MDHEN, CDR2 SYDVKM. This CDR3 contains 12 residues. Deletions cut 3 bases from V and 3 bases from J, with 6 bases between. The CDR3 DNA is TGTGCCAGCAGTTTGGGGCTCTACGAGCAGTACTTC. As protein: CASSLGLYEQYF.

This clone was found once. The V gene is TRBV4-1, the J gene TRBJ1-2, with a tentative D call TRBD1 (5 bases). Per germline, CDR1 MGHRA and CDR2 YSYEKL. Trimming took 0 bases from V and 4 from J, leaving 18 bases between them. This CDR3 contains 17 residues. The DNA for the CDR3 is TGCGCCAGCAGCCAAGATCCTGGGGCCGCACGTTTCTATGGCTACACCTTC. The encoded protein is CASSQDPGAARFYGYTF.

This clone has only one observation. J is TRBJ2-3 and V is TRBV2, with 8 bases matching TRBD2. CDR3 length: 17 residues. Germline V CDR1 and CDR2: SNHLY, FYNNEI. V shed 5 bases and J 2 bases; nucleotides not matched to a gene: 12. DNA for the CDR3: TGTGCCAGCAGTCCCCGGGGCGGGGGGCTAAACACAGATACGCAGTATTTT. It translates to CASSPRGGGLNTDTQYF.

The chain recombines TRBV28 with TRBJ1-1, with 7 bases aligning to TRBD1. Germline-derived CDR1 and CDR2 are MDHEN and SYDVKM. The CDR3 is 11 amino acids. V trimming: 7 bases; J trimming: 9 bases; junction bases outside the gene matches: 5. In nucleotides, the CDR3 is TGTGCCAGCACGACACAGGGGAAAGCTTTCTTT. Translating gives CASTTQGKAFF.

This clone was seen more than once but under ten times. The DNA of the CDR3 is TGCAGCGTTGAAGACGCAGACACAGATACGCAGTATTTT. It yields the protein CSVEDADTDTQYF. V usage is TRBV29-1 and J usage is TRBJ2-3; no reliable D call. Germline CDR1 and CDR2: SQVTM and ANQGSEA. The CDR3 spans 13 residues. Trimming removed 0 bases from V and 2 bases from J, with 6 bases in between.

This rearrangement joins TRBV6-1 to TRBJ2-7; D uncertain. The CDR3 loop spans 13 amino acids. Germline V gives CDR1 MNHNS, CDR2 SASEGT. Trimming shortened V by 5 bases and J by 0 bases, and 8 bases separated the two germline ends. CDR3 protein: CASSLQNSYEQYF. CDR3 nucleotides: TGTGCCAGCAGTCTACAGAACTCCTACGAGCAGTACTTC.

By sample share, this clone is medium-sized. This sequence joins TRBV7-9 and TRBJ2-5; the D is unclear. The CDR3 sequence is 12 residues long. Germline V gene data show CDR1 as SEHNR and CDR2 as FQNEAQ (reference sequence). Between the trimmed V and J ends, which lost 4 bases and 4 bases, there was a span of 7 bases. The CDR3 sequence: CASSYVVETQYF. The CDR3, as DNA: TGTGCCAGCAGCTACGTCGTAGAGACCCAGTACTTC. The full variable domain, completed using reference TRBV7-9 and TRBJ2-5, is DTGVSQNPRHKITKRGQNVTFRCDPISEHNRLYWYRQTLGQGPEFLTYFQNEAQLEKSRLLSDRFSAERPKGSFSTLEIQRTEQGDSAMYLCASSYVVETQYFGPGTRLLVL.

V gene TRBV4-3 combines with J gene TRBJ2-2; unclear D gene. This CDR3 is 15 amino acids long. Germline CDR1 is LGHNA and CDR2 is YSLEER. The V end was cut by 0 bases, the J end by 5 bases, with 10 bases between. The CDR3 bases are TGCGCCAGCAGCCAAGATAGCTCCCTTACCGGGGAGCTGTTTTTT. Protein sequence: CASSQDSSLTGELFF.

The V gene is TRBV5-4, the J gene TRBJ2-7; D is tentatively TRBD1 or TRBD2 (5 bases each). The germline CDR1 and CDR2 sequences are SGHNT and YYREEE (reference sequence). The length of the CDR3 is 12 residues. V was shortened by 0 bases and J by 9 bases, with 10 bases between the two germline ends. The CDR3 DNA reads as TGTGCCAGCAGCTTGGCGGGACGCGGGCAGTACTTC. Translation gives CASSLAGRGQYF.